The T cell receptor (beta chain) described here comes from a study of blood T cell repertoires in COVID-19. Study-level background: In each case, the material was cDNA or gDNA derived from T cells, B-cell-depleted T cells, or PBMCs.

Original processing methods: Reference gene primer amplification yielded estimated nucleated cell counts. This table comes from immunoSEQ multiplex PCR, and its TCRdb copy is limited to in-frame clones, with some not included. The V and J calls and the clone size are those of that table, but D and trimming were determined from the DNA. Of around 310,000 clones in the sample, roughly nine tenths were seen once. Sequencing was carried out using PBMCs or T cells enriched from blood (not recorded which). This TCR derives from a woman in her thirties who had recovered from COVID-19.

DNA of the CDR3: TGTGCCAGTAGTATACGAGGGAGCTCCTACAATGAGCAGTTCTTC. Translating gives CASSIRGSSYNEQFF. The chain uses TRBV19 and TRBJ2-1, with D perhaps matching TRBD2 (5 bases). Germline values: CDR1 LNHDA, CDR2 SQIVND (reference sequence). The CDR3 runs 15 residues. The V end was cut by 2 bases, the J end by 0 bases, with 8 bases between.